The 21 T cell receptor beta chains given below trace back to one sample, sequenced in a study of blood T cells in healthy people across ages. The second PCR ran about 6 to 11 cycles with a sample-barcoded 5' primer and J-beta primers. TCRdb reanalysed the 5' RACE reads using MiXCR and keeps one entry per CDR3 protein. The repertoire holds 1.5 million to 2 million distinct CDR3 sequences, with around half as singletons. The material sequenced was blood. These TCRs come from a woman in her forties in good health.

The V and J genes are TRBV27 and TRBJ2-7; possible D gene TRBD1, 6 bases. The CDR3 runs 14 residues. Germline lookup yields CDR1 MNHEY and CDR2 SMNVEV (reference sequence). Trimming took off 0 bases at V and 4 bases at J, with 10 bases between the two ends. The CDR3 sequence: CASSLSKGQYEQYF. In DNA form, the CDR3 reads TGTGCCAGCAGTTTATCGAAAGGACAGTACGAGCAGTACTTC.

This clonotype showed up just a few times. CDR3 residues: CASSRLRQTDYGYTF. The CDR3 DNA sequence: TGTGCCAGCAGCCGGTTAAGGCAGACCGACTATGGCTACACCTTC. V and J are TRBV7-9 and TRBJ1-2; no definite D call. The CDR3 extends over 15 amino acids. Germline lookup yields CDR1 SEHNR and CDR2 FQNEAQ (reference sequence). Trimming cost V 5 bases and J 3 bases, with 16 bases left between them.

CDR3 coding DNA: TGCAGTGCCGAGGGGCAGGGGGCTCAGCCCCAGCATTTT. It translates to CSAEGQGAQPQHF. The chain joins TRBV20-1 to TRBJ1-5; TRBD1 matches 8 bases. The CDR3 is 13 amino acids. The germline V gene has CDR1 DFQATT and CDR2 SNEGSKA (reference sequence). The junction had 7 bases not matched to a gene; V was cut back by 6 bases and J by 6 bases.

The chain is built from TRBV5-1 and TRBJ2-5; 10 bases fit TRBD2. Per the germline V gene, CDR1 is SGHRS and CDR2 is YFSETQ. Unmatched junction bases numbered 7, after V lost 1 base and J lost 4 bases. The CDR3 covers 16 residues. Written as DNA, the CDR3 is TGCGCCAGCAGCTTGACTATTCTAGCGGGGGCAGAGACCCAGTACTTC. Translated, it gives CASSLTILAGAETQYF.

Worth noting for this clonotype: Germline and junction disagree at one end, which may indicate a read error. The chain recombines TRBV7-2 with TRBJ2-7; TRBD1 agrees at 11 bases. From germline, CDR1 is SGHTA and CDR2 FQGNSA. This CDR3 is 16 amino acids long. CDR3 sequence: CASSSGGQGALRERYF. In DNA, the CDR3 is TGTGCCAGCAGCTCCGGCGGACAGGGGGCTCTCCGGGAGCGGTACTTC. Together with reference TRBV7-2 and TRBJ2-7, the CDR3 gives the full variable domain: GAGVSQSPSNKVTEKGKDVELRCDPISGHTALYWYRQSLGQGLEFLIYFQGNSAPDKSGLPSDRFSAERTGGSVSTLTIQRTQQEDSAVYLCASSSGGQGALRERYFGPGTRLTVT.

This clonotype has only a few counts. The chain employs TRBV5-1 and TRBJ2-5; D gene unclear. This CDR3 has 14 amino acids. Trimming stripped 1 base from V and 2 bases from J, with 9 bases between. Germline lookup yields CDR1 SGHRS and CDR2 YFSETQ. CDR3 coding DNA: TGCGCCAGCAGCTTGTACACTCTGCAAGAGACCCAGTACTTC. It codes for CASSLYTLQETQYF. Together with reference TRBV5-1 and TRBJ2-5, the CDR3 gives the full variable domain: KAGVTQTPRYLIKTRGQQVTLSCSPISGHRSVSWYQQTPGQGLQFLFEYFSETQRNKGNFPGRFSGRQFSNSRSEMNVSTLELGDSALYLCASSLYTLQETQYFGPGTRLLVL.

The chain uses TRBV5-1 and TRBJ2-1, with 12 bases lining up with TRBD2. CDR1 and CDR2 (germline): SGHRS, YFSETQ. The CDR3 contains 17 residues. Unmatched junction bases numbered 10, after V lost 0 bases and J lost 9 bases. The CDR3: CASSLVSGTSGRSEQFF. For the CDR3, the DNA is TGCGCCAGCAGCTTGGTTAGCGGGACTAGCGGGCGGAGTGAGCAGTTCTTC. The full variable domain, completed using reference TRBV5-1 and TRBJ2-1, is KAGVTQTPRYLIKTRGQQVTLSCSPISGHRSVSWYQQTPGQGLQFLFEYFSETQRNKGNFPGRFSGRQFSNSRSEMNVSTLELGDSALYLCASSLVSGTSGRSEQFFGPGTRLTVL.

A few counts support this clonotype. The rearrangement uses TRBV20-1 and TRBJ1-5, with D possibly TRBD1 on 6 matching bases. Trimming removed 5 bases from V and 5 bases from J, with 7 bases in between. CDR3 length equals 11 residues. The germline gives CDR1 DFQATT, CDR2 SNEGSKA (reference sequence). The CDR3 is CSAAGDQPQHF. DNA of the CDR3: TGCAGTGCTGCAGGGGATCAGCCCCAGCATTTT.

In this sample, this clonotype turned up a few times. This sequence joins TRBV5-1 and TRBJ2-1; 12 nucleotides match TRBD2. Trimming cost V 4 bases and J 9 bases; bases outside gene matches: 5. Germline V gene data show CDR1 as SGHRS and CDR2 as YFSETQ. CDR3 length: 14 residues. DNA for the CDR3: TGCGCCAGCAGCCGGACTAGCGGGGCCGGTGAGCAGTTCTTC. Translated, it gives CASSRTSGAGEQFF. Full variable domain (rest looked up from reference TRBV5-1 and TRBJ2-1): KAGVTQTPRYLIKTRGQQVTLSCSPISGHRSVSWYQQTPGQGLQFLFEYFSETQRNKGNFPGRFSGRQFSNSRSEMNVSTLELGDSALYLCASSRTSGAGEQFFGPGTRLTVL.

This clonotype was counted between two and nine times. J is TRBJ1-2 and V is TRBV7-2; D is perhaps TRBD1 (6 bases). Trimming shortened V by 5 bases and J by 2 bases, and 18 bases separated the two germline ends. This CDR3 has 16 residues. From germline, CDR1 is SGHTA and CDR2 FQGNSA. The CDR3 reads CASSPVGGQSNYGYTF. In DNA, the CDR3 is TGTGCCAGCAGCCCCGTCGGAGGACAGAGCAACTATGGCTACACCTTC.

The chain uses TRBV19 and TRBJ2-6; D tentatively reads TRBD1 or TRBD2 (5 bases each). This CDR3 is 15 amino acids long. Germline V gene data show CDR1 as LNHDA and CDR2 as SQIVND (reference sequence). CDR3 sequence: CTSREGSSGANVLTF. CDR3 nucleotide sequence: TGTACAAGTAGAGAGGGGAGCTCTGGGGCCAACGTCCTGACTTTC.

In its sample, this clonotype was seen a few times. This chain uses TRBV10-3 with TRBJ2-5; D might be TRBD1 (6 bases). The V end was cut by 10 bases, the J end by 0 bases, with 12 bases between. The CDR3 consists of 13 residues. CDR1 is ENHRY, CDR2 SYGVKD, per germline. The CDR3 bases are TGTGCCACCGCCGACAGGTACCAAGAGACCCAGTACTTC. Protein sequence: CATADRYQETQYF.

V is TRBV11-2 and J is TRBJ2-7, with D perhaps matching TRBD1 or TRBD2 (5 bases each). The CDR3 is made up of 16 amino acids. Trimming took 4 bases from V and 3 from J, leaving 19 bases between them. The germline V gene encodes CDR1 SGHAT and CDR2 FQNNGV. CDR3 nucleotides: TGTGCCAGCAGCTCACTAGAGGCAGGGAGTAGCTACGAGCAGTACTTC. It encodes CASSSLEAGSSYEQYF.

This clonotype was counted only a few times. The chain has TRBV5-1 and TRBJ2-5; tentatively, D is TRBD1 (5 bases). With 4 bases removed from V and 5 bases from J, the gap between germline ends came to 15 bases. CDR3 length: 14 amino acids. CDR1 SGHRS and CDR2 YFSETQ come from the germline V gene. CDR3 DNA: TGCGCCAGCAGCGGTAATGGGGCGCGGGAGACCCAGTACTTC. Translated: CASSGNGARETQYF.

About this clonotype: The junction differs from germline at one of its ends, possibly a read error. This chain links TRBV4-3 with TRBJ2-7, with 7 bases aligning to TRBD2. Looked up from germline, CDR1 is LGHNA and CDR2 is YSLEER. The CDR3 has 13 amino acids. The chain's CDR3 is CASSGRGSDEQYF. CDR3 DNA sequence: TGCGCCAGCAGCGGGAGGGGCTCCGACGAGCAGTACTTC.

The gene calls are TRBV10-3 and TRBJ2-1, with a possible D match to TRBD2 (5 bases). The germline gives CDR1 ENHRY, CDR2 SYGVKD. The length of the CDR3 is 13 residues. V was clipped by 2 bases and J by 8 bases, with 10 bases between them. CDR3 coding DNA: TGTGCCATCAGTGAGCGTGGGAGTGATGAGCAGTTCTTC. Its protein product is CAISERGSDEQFF.

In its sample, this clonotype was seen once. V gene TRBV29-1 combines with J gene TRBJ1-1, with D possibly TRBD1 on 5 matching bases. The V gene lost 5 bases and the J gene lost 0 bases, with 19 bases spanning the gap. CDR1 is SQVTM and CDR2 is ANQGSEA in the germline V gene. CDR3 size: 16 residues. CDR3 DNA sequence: TGCAGCGTTCCCGGGACCCCAGTGGGTATGAACACTGAAGCTTTCTTT. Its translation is CSVPGTPVGMNTEAFF. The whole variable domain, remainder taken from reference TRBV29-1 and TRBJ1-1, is SAVISQKPSRDICQRGTSLTIQCQVDSQVTMMFWYRQQPGQSLTLIATANQGSEATYESGFVIDKFPISRPNLTFSTLTVSNMSPEDSSIYLCSVPGTPVGMNTEAFFGQGTRLTVV.

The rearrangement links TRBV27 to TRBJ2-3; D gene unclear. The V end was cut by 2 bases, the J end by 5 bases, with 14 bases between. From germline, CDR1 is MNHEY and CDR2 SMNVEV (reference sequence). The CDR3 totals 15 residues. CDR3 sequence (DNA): TGTGCCAGCAGTTTAATTGCGGACCCAGGAGATACGCAGTATTTT. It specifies CASSLIADPGDTQYF.

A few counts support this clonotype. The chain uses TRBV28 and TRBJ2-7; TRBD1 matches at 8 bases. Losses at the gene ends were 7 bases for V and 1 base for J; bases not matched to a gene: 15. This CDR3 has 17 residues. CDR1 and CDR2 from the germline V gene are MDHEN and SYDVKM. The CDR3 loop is CASTPSRQGIGSYEQYF. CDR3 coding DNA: TGTGCCAGCACCCCGTCGAGACAGGGGATTGGATCCTACGAGCAGTACTTC.

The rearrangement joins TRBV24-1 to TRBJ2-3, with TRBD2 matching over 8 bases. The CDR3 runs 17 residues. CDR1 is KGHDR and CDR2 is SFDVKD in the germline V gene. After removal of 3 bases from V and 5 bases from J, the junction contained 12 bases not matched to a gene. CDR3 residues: CATSDPMRGAHGDTQYF. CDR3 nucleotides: TGTGCCACCAGTGATCCCATGCGGGGGGCACACGGAGATACGCAGTATTTT.

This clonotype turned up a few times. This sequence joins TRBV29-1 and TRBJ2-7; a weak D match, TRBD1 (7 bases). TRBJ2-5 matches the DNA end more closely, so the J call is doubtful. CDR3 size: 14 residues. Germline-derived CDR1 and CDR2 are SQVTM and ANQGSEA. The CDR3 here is CSAFRQGAGETQYF. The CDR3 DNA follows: TGCAGCGCCTTCCGACAGGGCGCGGGGGAGACCCAGTACTTC.